Below, 6 T cell receptor beta chains from the same sample are listed, as sequenced in a study of glioma-infiltrating T cells after dendritic cell vaccination. Measured with immunoSEQ multiplex PCR; TCRdb has only the in-frame clones, and not every one. The data show about 99,000 clones, with roughly four fifths seen just once and less than 15% held by the top ten. Sequenced here: blood, sampled before dendritic cell vaccination. All receptors derive from a human donor with glioblastoma.

The chain uses TRBV5-5 and TRBJ1-2; TRBD1 might be the D (6 bases). The germline V gene encodes CDR1 SGHKS and CDR2 YYEKEE (reference sequence). The CDR3 runs to 14 residues. Trimming removed 3 bases from V and 2 bases from J, with 11 bases in between. This CDR3 reads CASSSQGGNYGYTF. DNA for the CDR3: TGTGCCAGCAGCTCACAAGGGGGAAACTATGGCTACACCTTC. The full variable domain, its missing parts supplied by reference TRBV5-5 and TRBJ1-2, is DAGVTQSPTHLIKTRGQQVTLRCSPISGHKSVSWYQQVLGQGPQFIFQYYEKEERGRGNFPDRFSARQFPNYSSELNVNALLLGDSALYLCASSSQGGNYGYTFGSGTRLTVV.

This chain connects TRBV6-5 to TRBJ2-7, with 12 nucleotides matching TRBD2. In germline, CDR1 is MNHEY, CDR2 SVGAGI. The V segment lost 5 bases and the J segment 3 bases; nucleotides outside the gene matches: 5. The CDR3 spans 15 residues. The CDR3 protein is CASSIRLAGVYEQYF. The CDR3 region has the DNA TGTGCCAGCAGTATAAGACTAGCGGGGGTCTACGAGCAGTACTTC.

The count of this clone is one. V is TRBV2 and J is TRBJ1-5; D is undetermined. Germline lookup yields CDR1 SNHLY and CDR2 FYNNEI. The ends were cut back, 6 bases at V and 9 bases at J, with 21 bases in the middle. The CDR3 is 15 residues long. The CDR3 is CASRREGVSRGPQHF. In nucleotides, the CDR3 is TGTGCCAGCAGGCGAGAGGGTGTATCGCGTGGGCCCCAGCATTTT. The entire variable domain, with the rest obtained from reference TRBV2 and TRBJ1-5, is as follows: EPEVTQTPSHQVTQMGQEVILRCVPISNHLYFYWYRQILGQKVEFLVSFYNNEISEKSEIFDDQFSVERPDGSNFTLKIRSTKLEDSAMYFCASRREGVSRGPQHFGDGTRLSIL.

The rearrangement links TRBV10-1 to TRBJ1-2, with 8 bases identical to TRBD1. Germline V lookup: CDR1 WNHNN, CDR2 SYGVQD (reference sequence). Germline trimming cut 7 bases from V and 5 bases from J; bases unmatched to any gene: 18. This CDR3 region has 17 residues. CDR3 DNA sequence: TGCGCCAGCAAGGGGCGGCGGGGCCAGGGGGCACAATATGGCTACACCTTC. It is translated as CASKGRRGQGAQYGYTF.

The gene calls are TRBV7-2 and TRBJ1-3, with D tentatively TRBD1 (5 bases). Per the germline V gene, CDR1 is SGHTA and CDR2 is FQGNSA. The CDR3 is 15 amino acids. V lost 5 bases and J lost 3, with 14 bases in between. In DNA, the CDR3 is TGTGCCAGCAGCCCCGGACCGGGGGATGGAAACACCATATATTTT. Encoded protein: CASSPGPGDGNTIYF.

The V call is TRBV6-1, the J call TRBJ1-1; no clear D gene. Germline CDR1 and CDR2: MNHNS and SASEGT. The ends were cut back, 0 bases at V and 1 base at J, with 6 bases in the middle. The CDR3 sequence is 14 residues long. CDR3 coding DNA: TGTGCCAGCAGTGAAGCAGTAGCGAACACTGAAGCTTTCTTT. Protein product: CASSEAVANTEAFF.